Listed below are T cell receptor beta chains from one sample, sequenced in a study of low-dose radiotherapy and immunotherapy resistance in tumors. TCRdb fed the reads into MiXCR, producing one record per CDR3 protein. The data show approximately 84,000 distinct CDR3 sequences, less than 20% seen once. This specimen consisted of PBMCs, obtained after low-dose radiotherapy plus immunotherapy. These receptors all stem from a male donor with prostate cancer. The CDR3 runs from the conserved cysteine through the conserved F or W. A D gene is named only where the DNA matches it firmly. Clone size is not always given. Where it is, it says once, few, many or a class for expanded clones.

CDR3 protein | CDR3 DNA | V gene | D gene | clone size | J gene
CATSSWGGQGVTDTQYF | TGTGCCACCAGCTCGTGGGGGGGACAGGGGGTCACAGATACGCAGTATTTT | TRBV15 | TRBD1 | many | TRBJ2-3
CASSLGLGLTDTQYF | TGTGCCAGCAGCCTAGGACTAGGGCTCACAGATACGCAGTATTTT | TRBV7-3 | TRBD2 | many | TRBJ2-3
CASSWTGAREGYTF | TGCGCCAGCAGCTGGACAGGGGCCAGGGAGGGCTACACCTTC | TRBV5-1 | TRBD1 | few | TRBJ1-2
CASWASRVGGEQFF | TGTGCCAGCTGGGCTAGCCGCGTAGGTGGTGAGCAGTTCTTC | TRBV28 | NA | many | TRBJ2-1
CASSPRGADTQYF | TGTGCCAGCAGCCCCCGAGGGGCCGATACGCAGTATTTT | TRBV7-2 | NA | many | TRBJ2-3
CSVRRMNTEAFF | TGCAGCGTTAGACGGATGAACACTGAAGCTTTCTTT | TRBV29-1 | NA | many | TRBJ1-1
CASSYTDGQPQHF | TGTGCCAGCAGTTATACCGACGGGCAGCCCCAGCATTTT | TRBV6-2/TRBV6-3 | NA | many | TRBJ1-5
CASRQTGTGANVLTF | TGTGCCAGCAGGCAGACAGGGACCGGGGCCAACGTCCTGACTTTC | TRBV5-4 | TRBD1 | many | TRBJ2-6
CSVEDRGYEQYF | TGCAGCGTTGAAGATCGGGGGTACGAGCAGTACTTC | TRBV29-1 | NA | many | TRBJ2-7
CASSGGGWTSYEQFF | TGTGCCAGCAGTGGTGGGGGCTGGACTTCCTACGAGCAGTTCTTC | TRBV6-2/TRBV6-3 | NA | NA | TRBJ2-1
CASSYGDNKEAFF | TGTGCCAGCAGCTACGGGGATAACAAAGAAGCTTTCTTT | TRBV5-5 | NA | many | TRBJ1-1
CAIMGQGDYNEQFF | TGTGCCATCATGGGACAGGGGGACTACAATGAGCAGTTCTTC | TRBV10-3 | TRBD1 | NA | TRBJ2-1
CASSPILADTQYF | TGTGCCAGCAGCCCCATACTAGCGGATACGCAGTATTTT | TRBV6-6 | TRBD2 | many | TRBJ2-3
CASSHNRQGSTEAFF | TGTGCCAGCAGCCACAACAGACAGGGCAGCACTGAAGCTTTCTTT | TRBV6-5 | TRBD1 | many | TRBJ1-1
CASSRTGTGRVEQYF | TGCGCCAGCAGCAGGACCGGGACAGGGCGTGTCGAGCAGTACTTC | TRBV5-1 | TRBD1 | many | TRBJ2-7
CASSFGGRSYEQYF | TGTGCCAGCAGCTTTGGTGGGAGGTCCTACGAGCAGTACTTC | TRBV7-2 | NA | many | TRBJ2-7
CAWSLTGLGRTPLEQYF | TGTGCCTGGAGTTTAACCGGACTAGGCCGAACCCCTCTCGAGCAGTACTTC | TRBV30 | TRBD2 | many | TRBJ2-7
CASSLGGRAADTQYF | TGTGCCAGCAGCTTAGGCGGGAGAGCGGCAGATACGCAGTATTTT | TRBV11-2 | TRBD2 | few | TRBJ2-3
CASSLEGARNQPQHF | TGTGCCAGCAGCTTAGAGGGGGCCCGCAATCAGCCCCAGCATTTT | TRBV7-2 | TRBD1 | many | TRBJ1-5
CASSLAAPTQETQYF | TGCGCCAGCAGCTTGGCGGCCCCCACCCAGGAGACCCAGTACTTC | TRBV5-1 | NA | many | TRBJ2-5
CAWGTGWTEAFF | TGTGCCTGGGGGACAGGCTGGACTGAAGCTTTCTTT | TRBV30 | TRBD1 | many | TRBJ1-1
CASSLLEEELRNTIYF | TGTGCCAGCAGCTTATTAGAGGAGGAACTGAGAAACACCATATATTTT | TRBV13 | NA | many | TRBJ1-3
CASRLTEAFF | TGTGCCAGCAGACTCACTGAAGCTTTCTTT | TRBV7-2 | NA | many | TRBJ1-1
CASSPAGGDSYNEQFF | TGTGCCAGCAGCCCTGCTGGGGGGGACTCCTACAATGAGCAGTTCTTC | TRBV5-4 | TRBD2 | many | TRBJ2-1
CASSLDSLTEAFF | TGTGCCAGCAGCTTGGACAGCCTCACTGAAGCTTTCTTT | TRBV5-4 | NA | many | TRBJ1-1
CGSGTTNEKLFF | TGTGGCAGTGGAACAACTAATGAAAAACTGTTTTTT | TRBV19 | NA | few | TRBJ1-4
CSASAAGVEETQYF | TGCAGTGCTAGCGCAGCGGGAGTGGAAGAGACCCAGTACTTC | TRBV20-1 | TRBD2 | many | TRBJ2-5
CSARDQDPGYTF | TGCAGTGCTAGAGATCAGGACCCTGGCTACACCTTC | TRBV20-1 | NA | many | TRBJ1-2
CASTTLGNTGELFFF | NA | TRBV28 | NA | NA | TRBJ2-2
CASTKTGRAEAFF | TGTGCCAGCACAAAGACGGGTAGGGCTGAAGCTTTCTTT | TRBV6-2/TRBV6-3 | NA | many | TRBJ1-1
CASSRGTVQETQYF | TGTGCCAGCAGCAGGGGGACGGTCCAAGAGACCCAGTACTTC | TRBV7-8 | NA | many | TRBJ2-5